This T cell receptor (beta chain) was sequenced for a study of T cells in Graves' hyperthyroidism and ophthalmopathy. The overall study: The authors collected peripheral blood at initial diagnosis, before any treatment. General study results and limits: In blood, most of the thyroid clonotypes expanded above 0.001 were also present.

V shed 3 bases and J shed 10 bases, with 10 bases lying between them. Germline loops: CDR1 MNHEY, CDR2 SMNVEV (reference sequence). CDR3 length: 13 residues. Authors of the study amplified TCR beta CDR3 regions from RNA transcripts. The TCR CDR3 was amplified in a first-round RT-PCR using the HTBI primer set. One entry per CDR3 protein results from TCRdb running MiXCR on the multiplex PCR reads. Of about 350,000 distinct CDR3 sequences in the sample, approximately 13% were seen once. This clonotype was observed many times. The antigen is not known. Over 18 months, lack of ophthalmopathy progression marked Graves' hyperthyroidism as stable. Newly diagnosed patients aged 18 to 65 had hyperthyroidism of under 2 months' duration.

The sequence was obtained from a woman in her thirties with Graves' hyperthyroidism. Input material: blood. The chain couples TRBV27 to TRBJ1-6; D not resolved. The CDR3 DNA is TGTGCCAGCAGTTTTCTGGCCGGATCACCCCTCCACTTT. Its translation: CASSFLAGSPLHF.